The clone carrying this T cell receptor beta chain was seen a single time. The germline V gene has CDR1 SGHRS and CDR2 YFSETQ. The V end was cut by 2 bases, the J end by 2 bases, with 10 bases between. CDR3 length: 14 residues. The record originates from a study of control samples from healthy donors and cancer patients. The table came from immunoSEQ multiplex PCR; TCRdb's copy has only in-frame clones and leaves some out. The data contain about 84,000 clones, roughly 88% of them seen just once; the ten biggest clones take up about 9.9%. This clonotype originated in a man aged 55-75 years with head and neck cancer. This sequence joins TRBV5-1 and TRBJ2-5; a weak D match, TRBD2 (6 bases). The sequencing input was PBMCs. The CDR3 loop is CASSFGSLQETQYF. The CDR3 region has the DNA TGCGCCAGCAGCTTCGGGAGCTTACAAGAGACCCAGTACTTC.